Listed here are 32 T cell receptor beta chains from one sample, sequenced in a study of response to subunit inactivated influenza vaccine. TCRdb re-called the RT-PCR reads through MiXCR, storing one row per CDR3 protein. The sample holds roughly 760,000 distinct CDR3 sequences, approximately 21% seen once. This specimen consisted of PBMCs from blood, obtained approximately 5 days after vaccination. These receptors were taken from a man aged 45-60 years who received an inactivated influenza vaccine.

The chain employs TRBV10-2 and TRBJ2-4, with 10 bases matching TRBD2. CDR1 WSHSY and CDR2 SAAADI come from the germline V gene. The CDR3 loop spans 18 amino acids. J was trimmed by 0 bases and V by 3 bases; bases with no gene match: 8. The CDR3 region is CASSDASGGHLAKNIQYF. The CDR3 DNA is TGCGCCAGCAGTGATGCTAGCGGGGGACACCTAGCCAAAAACATTCAGTACTTC.

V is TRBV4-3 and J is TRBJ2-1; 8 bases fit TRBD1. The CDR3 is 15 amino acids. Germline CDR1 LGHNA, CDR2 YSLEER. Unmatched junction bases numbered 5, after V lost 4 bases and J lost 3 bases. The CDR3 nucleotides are TGCGCCAGCAGCCCTACAGGGGGTTACTACAATGAGCAGTTCTTC. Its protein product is CASSPTGGYYNEQFF.

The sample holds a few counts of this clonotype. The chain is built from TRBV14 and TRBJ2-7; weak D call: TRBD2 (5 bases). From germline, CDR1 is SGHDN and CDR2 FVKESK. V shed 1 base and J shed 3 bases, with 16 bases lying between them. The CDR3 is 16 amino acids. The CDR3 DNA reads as TGTGCCAGCAGCCAAGTATCGTACGAGGGATACTACGAGCAGTACTTC. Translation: CASSQVSYEGYYEQYF.

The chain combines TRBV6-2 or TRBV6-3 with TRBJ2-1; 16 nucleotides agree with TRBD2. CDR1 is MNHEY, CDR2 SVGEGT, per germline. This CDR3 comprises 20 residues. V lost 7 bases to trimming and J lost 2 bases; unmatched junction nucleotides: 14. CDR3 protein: CASNTPGLAGGSYPYNEQFF. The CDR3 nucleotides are TGTGCCAGCAACACACCGGGACTAGCGGGAGGGTCCTATCCCTACAATGAGCAGTTCTTC.

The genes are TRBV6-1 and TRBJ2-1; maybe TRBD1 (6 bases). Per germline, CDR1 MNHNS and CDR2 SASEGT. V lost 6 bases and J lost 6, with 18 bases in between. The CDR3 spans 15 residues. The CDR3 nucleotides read TGTGCCAGCAGGCACGAGGGACCCAGGGGCAATGAGCAGTTCTTC. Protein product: CASRHEGPRGNEQFF.

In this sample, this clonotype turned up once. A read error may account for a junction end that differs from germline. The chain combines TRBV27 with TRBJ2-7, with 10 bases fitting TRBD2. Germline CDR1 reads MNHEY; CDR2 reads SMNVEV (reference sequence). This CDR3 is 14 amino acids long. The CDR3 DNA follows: TGTCCCAGCAGGGAAGGACTAGCGGCATACGAGCAGTACTTC. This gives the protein CPSREGLAAYEQYF.

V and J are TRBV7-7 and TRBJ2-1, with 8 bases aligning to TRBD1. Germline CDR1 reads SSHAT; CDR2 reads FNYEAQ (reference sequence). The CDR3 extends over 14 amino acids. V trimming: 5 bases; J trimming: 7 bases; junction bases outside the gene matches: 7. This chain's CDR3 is CASSESGGGNEQFF. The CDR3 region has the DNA TGTGCCAGCAGCGAATCAGGGGGCGGGAATGAGCAGTTCTTC.

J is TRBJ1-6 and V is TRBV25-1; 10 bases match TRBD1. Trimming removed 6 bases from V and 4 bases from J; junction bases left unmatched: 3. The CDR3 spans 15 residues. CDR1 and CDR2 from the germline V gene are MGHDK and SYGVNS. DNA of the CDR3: TGTGCCAGCAGAGGACAGGGGGAATATAATTCACCCCTCCACTTT. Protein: CASRGQGEYNSPLHF.

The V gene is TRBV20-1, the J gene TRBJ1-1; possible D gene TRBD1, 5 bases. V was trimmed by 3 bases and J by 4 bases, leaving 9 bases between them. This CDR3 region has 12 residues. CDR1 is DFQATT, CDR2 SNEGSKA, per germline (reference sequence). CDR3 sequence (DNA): TGCAGTGCTAGTAAAGGGGTCACTGAAGCTTTCTTT. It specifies CSASKGVTEAFF.

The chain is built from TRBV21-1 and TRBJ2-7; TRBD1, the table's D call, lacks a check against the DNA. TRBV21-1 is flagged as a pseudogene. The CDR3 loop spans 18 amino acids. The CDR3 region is CASSKEITGTQETYEQYF. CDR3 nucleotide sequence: TGTGCCAGCAGCAAAGAGATAACCGGGACACAAGAAACCTACGAGCAGTACTTC.

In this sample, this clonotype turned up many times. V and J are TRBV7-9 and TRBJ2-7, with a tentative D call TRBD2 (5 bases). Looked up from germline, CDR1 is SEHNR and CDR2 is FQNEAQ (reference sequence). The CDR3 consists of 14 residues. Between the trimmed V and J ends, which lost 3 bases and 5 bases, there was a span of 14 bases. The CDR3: CASSFLGVNDEQYF. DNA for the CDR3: TGTGCCAGCAGCTTCCTCGGGGTAAATGACGAGCAGTACTTC.

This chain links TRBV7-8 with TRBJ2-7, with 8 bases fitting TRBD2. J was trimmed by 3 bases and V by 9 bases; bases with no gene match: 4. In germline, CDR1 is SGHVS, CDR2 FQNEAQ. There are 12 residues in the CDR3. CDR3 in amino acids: CASSGTHYEQYF. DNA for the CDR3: TGTGCCAGTAGCGGGACCCACTACGAGCAGTACTTC.

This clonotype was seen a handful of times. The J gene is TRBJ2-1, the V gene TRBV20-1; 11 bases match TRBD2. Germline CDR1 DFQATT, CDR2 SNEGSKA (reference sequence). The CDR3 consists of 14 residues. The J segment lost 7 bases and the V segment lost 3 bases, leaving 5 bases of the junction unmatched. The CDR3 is CSASATSGMNEQFF. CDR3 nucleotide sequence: TGCAGTGCTAGCGCGACTAGCGGGATGAATGAGCAGTTCTTC.

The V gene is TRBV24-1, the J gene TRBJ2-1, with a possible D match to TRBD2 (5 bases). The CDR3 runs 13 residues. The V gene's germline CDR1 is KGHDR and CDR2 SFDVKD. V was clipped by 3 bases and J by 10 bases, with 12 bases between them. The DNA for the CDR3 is TGTGCCACCAGTGATCTCTCAGGCGGGGAGCAGTTCTTC. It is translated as CATSDLSGGEQFF.

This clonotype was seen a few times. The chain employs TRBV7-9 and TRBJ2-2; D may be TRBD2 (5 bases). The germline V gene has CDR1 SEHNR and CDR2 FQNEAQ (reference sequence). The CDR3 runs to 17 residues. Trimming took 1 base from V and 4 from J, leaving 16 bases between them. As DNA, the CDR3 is TGTGCCAGCAGCTTAGTTTGGACTCGAGAGGGCACCGGGGAGCTGTTTTTT. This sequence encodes CASSLVWTREGTGELFF.

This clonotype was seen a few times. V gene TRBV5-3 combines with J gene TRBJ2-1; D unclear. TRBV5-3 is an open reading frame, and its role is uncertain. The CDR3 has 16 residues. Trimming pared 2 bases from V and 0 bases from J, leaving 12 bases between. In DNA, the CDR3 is TGTGCCAGAAGCTTTGGGGTCCCGAGCTCCTACAATGAGCAGTTCTTC. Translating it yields CARSFGVPSSYNEQFF.

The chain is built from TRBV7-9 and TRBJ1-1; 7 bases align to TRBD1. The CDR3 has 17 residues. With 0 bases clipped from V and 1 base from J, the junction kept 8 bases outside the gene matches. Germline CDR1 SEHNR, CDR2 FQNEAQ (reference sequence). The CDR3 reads CASSLARGGLANTEAFF. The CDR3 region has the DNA TGTGCCAGCAGCTTAGCGCGAGGGGGCCTGGCGAACACTGAAGCTTTCTTT.

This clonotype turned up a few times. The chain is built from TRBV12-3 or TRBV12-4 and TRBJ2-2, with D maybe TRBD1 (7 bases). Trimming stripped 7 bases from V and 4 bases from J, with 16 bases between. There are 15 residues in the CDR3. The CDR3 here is CASKTRTGFTGELFF. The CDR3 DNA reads TGTGCCAGCAAGACTAGGACAGGCTTCACCGGGGAGCTGTTTTTT.

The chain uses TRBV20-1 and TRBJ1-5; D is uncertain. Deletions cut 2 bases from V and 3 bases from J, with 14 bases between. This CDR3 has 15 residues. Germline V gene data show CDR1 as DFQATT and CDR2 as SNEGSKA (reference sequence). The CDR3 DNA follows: TGCAGTGCTAGACCCCCGGTCCTGGACAATCAGCCCCAGCATTTT. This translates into CSARPPVLDNQPQHF.

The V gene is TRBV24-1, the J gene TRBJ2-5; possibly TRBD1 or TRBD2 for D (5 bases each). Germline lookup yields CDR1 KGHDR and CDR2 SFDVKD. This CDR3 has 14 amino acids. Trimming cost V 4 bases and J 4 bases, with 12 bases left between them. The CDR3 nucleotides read TGTGCCACCAGTGAGTCCGGGACCTCAGAGACCCAGTACTTC. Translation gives CATSESGTSETQYF.

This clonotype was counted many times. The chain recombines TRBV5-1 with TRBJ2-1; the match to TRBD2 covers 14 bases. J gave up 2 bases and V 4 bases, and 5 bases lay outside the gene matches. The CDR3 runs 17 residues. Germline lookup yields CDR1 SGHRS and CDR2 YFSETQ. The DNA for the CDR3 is TGCGCCAGCAGCCCAGGACTAGCGGGAGGACCCTACAATGAGCAGTTCTTC. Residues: CASSPGLAGGPYNEQFF.

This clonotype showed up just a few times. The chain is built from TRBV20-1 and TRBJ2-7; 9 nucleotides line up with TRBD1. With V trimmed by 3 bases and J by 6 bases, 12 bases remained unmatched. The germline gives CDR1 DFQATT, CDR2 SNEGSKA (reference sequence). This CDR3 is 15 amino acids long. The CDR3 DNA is TGCAGTGCTAGGCCAACCGGGACAGGGCTCACCGAGCAGTACTTC. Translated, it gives CSARPTGTGLTEQYF.

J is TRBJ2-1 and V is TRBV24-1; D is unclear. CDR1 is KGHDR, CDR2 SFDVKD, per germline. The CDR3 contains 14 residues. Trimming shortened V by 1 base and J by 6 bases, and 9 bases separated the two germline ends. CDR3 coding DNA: TGTGCCACCAGTGATTTTTGGGTTTCCAATGAGCAGTTCTTC. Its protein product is CATSDFWVSNEQFF.

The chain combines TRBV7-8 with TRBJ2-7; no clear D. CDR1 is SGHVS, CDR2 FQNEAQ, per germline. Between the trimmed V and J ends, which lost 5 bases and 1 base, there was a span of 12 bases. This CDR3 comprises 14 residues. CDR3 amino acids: CASSPGANSYEQYF. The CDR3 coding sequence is TGTGCCAGCAGCCCAGGAGCCAATTCCTACGAGCAGTACTTC.

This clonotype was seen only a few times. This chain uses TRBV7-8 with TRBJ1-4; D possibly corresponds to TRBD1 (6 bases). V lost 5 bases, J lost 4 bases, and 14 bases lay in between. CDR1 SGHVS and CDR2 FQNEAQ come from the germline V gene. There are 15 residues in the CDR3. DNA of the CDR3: TGTGCCAGCAGCGACCGGGAGGGGGATAATGAAAAACTGTTTTTT. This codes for CASSDREGDNEKLFF. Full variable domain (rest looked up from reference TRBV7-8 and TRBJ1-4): GAGVSQSPRYKVAKRGQDVALRCDPISGHVSLFWYQQALGQGPEFLTYFQNEAQLDKSGLPSDRFFAERPEGSVSTLKIQRTQQEDSAVYLCASSDREGDNEKLFFGSGTQLSVL.

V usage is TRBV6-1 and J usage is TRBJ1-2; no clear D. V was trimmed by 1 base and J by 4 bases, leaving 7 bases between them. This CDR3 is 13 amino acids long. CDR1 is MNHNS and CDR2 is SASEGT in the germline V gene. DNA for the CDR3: TGTGCCAGCAGTGAAGAAGAGAGCTATGGCTACACCTTC. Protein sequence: CASSEEESYGYTF.

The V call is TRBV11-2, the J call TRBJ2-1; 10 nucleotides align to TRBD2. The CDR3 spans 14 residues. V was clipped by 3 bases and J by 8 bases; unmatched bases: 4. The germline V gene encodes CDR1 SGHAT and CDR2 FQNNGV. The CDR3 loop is CASSLERGGDEQFF. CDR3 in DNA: TGTGCCAGCAGCTTGGAGCGGGGGGGCGATGAGCAGTTCTTC.

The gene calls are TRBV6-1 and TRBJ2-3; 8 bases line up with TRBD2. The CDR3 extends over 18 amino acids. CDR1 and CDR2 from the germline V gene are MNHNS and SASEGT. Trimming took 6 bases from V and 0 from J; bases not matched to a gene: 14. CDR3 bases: TGTGCCAGCAGCTCCAGGATTGGTAGCGGGACTAGCACAGATACGCAGTATTTT. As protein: CASSSRIGSGTSTDTQYF.

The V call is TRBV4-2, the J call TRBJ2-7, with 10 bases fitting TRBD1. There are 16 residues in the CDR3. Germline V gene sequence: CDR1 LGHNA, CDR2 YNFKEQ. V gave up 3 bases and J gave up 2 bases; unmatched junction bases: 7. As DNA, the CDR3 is TGTGCCAGCAGCCAGCAAGCGGGACAGGGGACCTACGAGCAGTACTTC. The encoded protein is CASSQQAGQGTYEQYF.

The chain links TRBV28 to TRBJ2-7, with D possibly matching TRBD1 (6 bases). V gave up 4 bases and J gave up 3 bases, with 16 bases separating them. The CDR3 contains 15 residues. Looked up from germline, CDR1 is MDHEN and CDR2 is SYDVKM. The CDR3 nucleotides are TGTGCCAGCAGTTCTATAGGGGACACCATCTACGAGCAGTACTTC. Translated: CASSSIGDTIYEQYF.

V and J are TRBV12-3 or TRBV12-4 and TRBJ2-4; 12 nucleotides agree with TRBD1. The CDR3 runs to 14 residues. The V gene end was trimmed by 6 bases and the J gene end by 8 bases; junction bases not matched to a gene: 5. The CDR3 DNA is TGTGCCAGCAGCCAGGGACAGGGGGCTTACATTCAGTACTTC. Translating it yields CASSQGQGAYIQYF.

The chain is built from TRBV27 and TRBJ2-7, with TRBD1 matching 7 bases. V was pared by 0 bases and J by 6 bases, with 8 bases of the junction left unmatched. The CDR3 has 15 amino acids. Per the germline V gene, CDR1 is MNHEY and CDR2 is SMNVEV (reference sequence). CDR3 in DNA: TGTGCCAGCAGTTTATCATCGACAGGGTCGGGCGAGCAGTACTTC. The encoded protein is CASSLSSTGSGEQYF.